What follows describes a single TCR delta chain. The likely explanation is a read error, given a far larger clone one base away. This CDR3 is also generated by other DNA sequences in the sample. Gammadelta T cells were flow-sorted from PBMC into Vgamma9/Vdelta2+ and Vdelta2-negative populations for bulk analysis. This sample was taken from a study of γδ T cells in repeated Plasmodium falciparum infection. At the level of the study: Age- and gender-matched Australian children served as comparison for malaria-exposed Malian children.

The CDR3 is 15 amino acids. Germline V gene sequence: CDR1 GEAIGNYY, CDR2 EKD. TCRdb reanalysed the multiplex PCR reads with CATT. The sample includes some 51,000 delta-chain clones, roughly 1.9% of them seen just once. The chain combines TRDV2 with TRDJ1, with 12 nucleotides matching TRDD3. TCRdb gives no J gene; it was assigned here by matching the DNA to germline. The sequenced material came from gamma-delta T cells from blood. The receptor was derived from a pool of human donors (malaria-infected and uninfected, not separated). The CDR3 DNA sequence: TGCGCCTGGGCTACTGGGGGATACTATGGGAATAAACTCATCTTT. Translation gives CAWATGGYYGNKLIF.